This T cell receptor (beta chain) derives from a study of shared clonotypes between healthy human individuals (dated by TCRdb to 2020 to 2022). For the wider study: Three men and two women, aged 18 to 49 years, made up the cohort. To increase sequencing depth and limit assay-specific biases, TCR repertoire library preparation and sequencing were carried out by different laboratories using diverse techniques. Between about 0.8 and 9.5 billion PBMCs per donor were obtained by leukapheresis. To estimate repertoire size and how much clonotype sharing occurs between individuals, the study deeply sequenced the blood TCR repertoires of five healthy adults. For each donor, three plates each were used for CD4 naive and CD4 memory, two plates were used for CD8 naive, and one plate was used for CD8 memory.

General study outcomes and caveats: Rarefaction of sorted-subset datasets indicated incomplete sequencing despite the large sequencing depth. Naive subsets generally had larger estimated clonotype richness than memory subsets did. Sampling was limited to blood, and TCR repertoires in tissue likely differ from TCR repertoires in blood. Across a few donors, approximately 5% of naive CD4, roughly 3.5% of naive CD8, about 2.3% of memory CD4, and under 0.45% of memory CD8 clonotypes were shared. Because the study included a small number of donors, the genetic and exposure-history diversity represented was limited. Clonotypes shared by all four sorted-subset donors showed higher generation probabilities than non-shared clonotypes. Based on pairwise subsampling, the degree of clonotype sharing among donors was expected to be affected by sequencing depth.

Healthy HIV-negative adults with no recently reported acute infections or vaccinations were included as donors. Every donor was a Caucasian adult residing in Nashville, Tennessee, USA. CD4+ T cells were enriched by magnetic negative selection; naive cells were then positively selected on CD45RA, and the negative fraction formed the memory subset. Blood was obtained by leukapheresis, after which PBMCs were separated by Ficoll-Histopaque density gradient centrifugation and cryopreserved in liquid nitrogen vapor phase. Analytical flow cytometry was used to check the purity and quantity of each magnetically sorted T cell population. Genomic DNA was isolated from every sorted fraction and measured by UV absorbance on a Nanodrop 2000c. CDR1 and CDR2, per the germline V gene, are KGHSH and LQKENI. Inclusive of the bounding cysteine and phenylalanine, the CDR3 is 17 residues long. Of all the DNA, just the CDR3 is kept, 51 bases in frame from base 1.

In the case of this clone: Which antigen it targets is not known. One end of the junction varies from germline; a read error may be responsible.

Using the deep immunoSEQ assay, multiplex PCR amplified TCR CDR3 regions from genomic DNA. Genomic DNA extracted from each cell subset was distributed evenly over all wells of several immunoSEQ 96-well plates, and each plate served as one replicate. Each replicate PCR for sorted subsets received 150 to 250 ng genomic DNA, equal to around 32,000 T cell genomes. Purified libraries were measured with a Qubit 3.0 fluorometer, size-checked on a Bioanalyzer 2100, and measured again with the KAPA Library Quantification kit. Every immunoSEQ 96-well plate was sequenced on a separate single-read 150-cycle Illumina NextSeq 550 flow cell. Processing in the source paper ran as follows. The immunoSEQ output contained only junctional sequences without quality scores, so filtering could not match that applied to full-length reads. To assign V/J genes and CDR3, sequences were annotated using PyIR, a Python wrapper for IgBLAST v1.9, with IMGT germline references. Any read was removed if the V/J assignment was weak (E-value above 1e-6), the CDR3 was missing, or the read contained stop codons, out-of-frame junctions, or ambiguous translated residues. V3J clonotypes were defined as sequences sharing an identical inferred V gene, J gene, and CDR3 amino acid sequence. Percentage overlap between repertoires was computed as shared unique clonotypes divided by the size of the smaller repertoire. Richness of each repertoire was evaluated using RTK rarefaction, the Chao1 estimator, and Recon v2.1 estimates of unobserved clonotypes. OLGA was used to compute generation probabilities for all TCRbeta clonotypes that the gDNA method yielded from a handful of donors. TCRdb mirrors the immuneACCESS table, restricted to in-frame sequences. Some clones are absent from its copies; in checked studies, under half trace to an unresolved V gene, and the reason for the others is unknown. V, J and clone size were drawn from that table, and D and trimming were deduced from the DNA. Counted in this sample were a few million clones; 90% to 97% of them appeared once. Roughly 0.13% of the sample is taken by the ten largest.

The material sequenced was naive CD4+ T cells sorted from blood. This specimen's cell subset or site label, per the study, means: CD45RA+ positively selected. The receptor chain draws on TRBV18 and TRBJ1-1, with TRBD1 as a weak D call on 5 bases. This clonotype originated in a man aged 18 to 29 in good health. The CDR3 sequence is CASSPPQSGRANTEAFF. The nucleotide sequence is TGTGCCAGCTCCCCACCTCAATCAGGGAGGGCGAACACTGAAGCTTTCTTT.